Listed here are 31 T cell receptor beta chains from one sample, sequenced in a study of cytomegalovirus exposure and HLA in healthy donors. The PCR made use of 60 Vbeta and 13 Jbeta primers. The data were produced by immunoSEQ multiplex PCR, yet TCRdb's version contains in-frame clones alone and is incomplete. The sample has hundreds of thousands of clones; 76% are singletons. Sequenced: PBMCs. The origin of the receptors is a man between 18 and 29 years old in good health and CMV-seronegative.

V is TRBV27 and J is TRBJ2-7; D remains unclear. Germline CDR1 reads MNHEY; CDR2 reads SMNVEV (reference sequence). The germline V and J ends were trimmed by 5 bases and 0 bases, with 5 bases remaining between them. The CDR3 has 12 residues. CDR3 sequence reads: CASSGSSYEQYF. In DNA, the CDR3 is TGTGCCAGCAGTGGTAGCTCCTACGAGCAGTACTTC.

The chain recombines TRBV25-1 with TRBJ2-4, with unresolved D. The CDR3 is made up of 15 amino acids. Germline V gene lookup returns CDR1 MGHDK and CDR2 SYGVNS. V was clipped by 2 bases and J by 1 base, with 9 bases between them. For the CDR3, the DNA is TGTGCCAGCAGTGAAGGGTTCGGGGCCAAAAACATTCAGTACTTC. Translating gives CASSEGFGAKNIQYF.

The V and J genes are TRBV6-1 and TRBJ1-1; TRBD1 matches at 8 bases. Trimming at V came to 7 bases and at J to 7 bases, leaving 14 bases not matched to a gene. Looked up from germline, CDR1 is MNHNS and CDR2 is SASEGT. The CDR3 extends over 15 amino acids. The CDR3 sequence is CASKRTGSGDSEAFF. CDR3 bases: TGTGCCAGCAAAAGGACAGGGTCGGGCGATAGTGAAGCTTTCTTT.

The rearrangement links TRBV19 to TRBJ2-2; D is perhaps TRBD1 (6 bases). The V end lost 5 bases, the J end lost 0 bases, and 13 bases lay between the germline ends. Germline lookup yields CDR1 LNHDA and CDR2 SQIVND (reference sequence). The CDR3 is 16 residues long. The CDR3 protein is CASSGYGTTNTGELFF. The CDR3 DNA is TGTGCCAGTAGTGGGTACGGGACAACGAACACCGGGGAGCTGTTTTTT.

The V and J genes are TRBV19 and TRBJ1-2, with 8 bases matching TRBD1. The germline V gene encodes CDR1 LNHDA and CDR2 SQIVND (reference sequence). The CDR3 is made up of 14 amino acids. V trimming: 6 bases; J trimming: 3 bases; junction bases outside the gene matches: 6. CDR3 nucleotide sequence: TGTGCCAGTAGGAATCCGGGACAGGACTATGGCTACACCTTC. It codes for CASRNPGQDYGYTF.

The V call is TRBV6-1, the J call TRBJ2-7, with a weak D call TRBD2 (6 bases). Per the germline V gene, CDR1 is MNHNS and CDR2 is SASEGT. The CDR3 loop spans 15 amino acids. Trimming cost V 0 bases and J 2 bases, with 11 bases left between them. The CDR3 region has the DNA TGTGCCAGCAGTGAAGCTTATGGGGGGACCTACGAGCAGTACTTC. Protein product: CASSEAYGGTYEQYF.

The chain combines TRBV5-8 with TRBJ1-4, with D uncertain. The CDR3 covers 13 residues. V was cut by 7 bases and J by 4 bases, with 11 bases left in between. Germline V gene sequence: CDR1 SGHTS, CDR2 YDEGEE. CDR3 bases: TGTGCCAGCCCCCAGAGGGTTAATGAAAAACTGTTTTTT. Its translation is CASPQRVNEKLFF.

The V call is TRBV2, the J call TRBJ2-1, with TRBD1 identical over 7 bases. J was trimmed by 9 bases and V by 7 bases; bases with no gene match: 9. The CDR3 spans 13 residues. In germline, CDR1 is SNHLY, CDR2 FYNNEI. For the CDR3, the DNA is TGTGCCAGCACTCAACCGCGGACAGGTGAGCAGTTCTTC. The encoded protein is CASTQPRTGEQFF. Filled out from reference TRBV2 and TRBJ2-1, the complete variable domain reads EPEVTQTPSHQVTQMGQEVILRCVPISNHLYFYWYRQILGQKVEFLVSFYNNEISEKSEIFDDQFSVERPDGSNFTLKIRSTKLEDSAMYFCASTQPRTGEQFFGPGTRLTVL.

V gene TRBV4-1 combines with J gene TRBJ2-7; 8 bases match TRBD1. The V and J ends lost 6 bases and 6 bases, in that order; junction bases with no gene match: 19. There are 17 residues in the CDR3. From germline, CDR1 is MGHRA and CDR2 YSYEKL. The CDR3 is CASRPGASGTGTGEQYF. The CDR3 DNA is TGCGCCAGCAGACCCGGGGCCTCCGGGACAGGCACAGGCGAGCAGTACTTC.

V is TRBV6-6 and J is TRBJ1-5, with D unresolved. Germline CDR1 is MNHNY and CDR2 is SVGAGI (reference sequence). The CDR3 contains 13 residues. V lost 7 bases, J lost 1 base, and 8 bases lay in between. This CDR3 is CASMGESNQPQHF. The CDR3 nucleotides read TGTGCCAGCATGGGAGAAAGCAATCAGCCCCAGCATTTT.

This clone showed up just once. This CDR3 is CASTSGIVNSPLHF. DNA of the CDR3: TGTGCCAGCACCTCAGGGATCGTTAATTCACCCCTCCACTTT. The chain recombines TRBV28 with TRBJ1-6; perhaps TRBD1 as D (5 bases). CDR1 and CDR2 from the germline V gene are MDHEN and SYDVKM. This CDR3 region has 14 residues. V lost 7 bases and J lost 6, with 13 bases in between.

This clone appeared a few times. The rearrangement links TRBV6-1 to TRBJ2-3; 9 nucleotides align to TRBD1. CDR1 and CDR2 from the germline V gene are MNHNS and SASEGT. The V segment lost 6 bases and the J segment 0 bases; nucleotides outside the gene matches: 4. CDR3 length: 15 amino acids. In DNA, the CDR3 is TGTGCCAGCAGGGGGGGACAGGGAAGCACAGATACGCAGTATTTT. Amino acid sequence: CASRGGQGSTDTQYF.

The V gene is TRBV13, the J gene TRBJ2-2, with D possibly being TRBD2 (6 bases). Trimming removed 5 bases at V and 2 bases at J, with 12 bases between. The CDR3 loop spans 15 amino acids. Germline V gene sequence: CDR1 PRHDT, CDR2 FYEKMQ (reference sequence). Here the CDR3 DNA reads TGTGCCAGCAGCAGCCACGGGGGTAACACCGGGGAGCTGTTTTTT. Translation gives CASSSHGGNTGELFF.

This chain joins TRBV29-1 and TRBJ2-3; the D gene is possibly TRBD1 (6 bases). CDR3 length: 16 amino acids. V shed 1 base and J shed 2 bases, with 16 bases lying between them. CDR1 and CDR2 (germline): SQVTM, ANQGSEA. In DNA form, the CDR3 reads TGCAGCGTTGAAGGGTCGATCGGACAGCTCACAGATACGCAGTATTTT. Translated: CSVEGSIGQLTDTQYF.

V is TRBV2 and J is TRBJ2-2; D may be TRBD2 (6 bases). Germline CDR1 reads SNHLY; CDR2 reads FYNNEI. This CDR3 spans 13 amino acids. V dropped 4 bases and J dropped 7 bases, with 10 bases sitting between them. In DNA, the CDR3 is TGTGCCAGCAGTGTCGAGACTAGCGGGGAGCTGTTTTTT. Its translation is CASSVETSGELFF.

The chain carries TRBV7-9 and TRBJ1-3; a weak D match, TRBD1 (6 bases). The CDR3 is 15 residues long. V lost 4 bases and J lost 0, with 10 bases in between. CDR1 is SEHNR and CDR2 is FQNEAQ in the germline V gene (reference sequence). CDR3 loop: CASSWGPISGNTIYF. CDR3 bases: TGTGCCAGCAGCTGGGGGCCCATCTCTGGAAACACCATATATTTT.

The chain couples TRBV10-3 to TRBJ2-5; 7 bases agree with TRBD2. CDR3 length: 15 amino acids. Germline values: CDR1 ENHRY, CDR2 SYGVKD. V lost 3 bases, J lost 1 base, and 5 bases stayed unmatched. In nucleotides, the CDR3 is TGTGCCATCAGTGAACGACTAGCCCTCCAAGAGACCCAGTACTTC. Translated, it gives CAISERLALQETQYF.

V gene TRBV11-2 combines with J gene TRBJ2-1; perhaps TRBD2 as D (6 bases). The CDR3 is 17 residues long. The germline V gene encodes CDR1 SGHAT and CDR2 FQNNGV. Trimming stripped 6 bases from V and 2 bases from J, with 20 bases between. The CDR3 loop is CASRPYLATVAYNEQFF. The CDR3 DNA reads TGTGCCAGCAGACCATACCTAGCGACTGTGGCCTACAATGAGCAGTTCTTC.

The chain recombines TRBV29-1 with TRBJ2-1; the D gene is possibly TRBD1 (5 bases). Germline CDR1 is SQVTM and CDR2 is ANQGSEA. With 3 bases removed from V and 7 bases from J, the gap between germline ends came to 10 bases. The CDR3 totals 12 residues. The CDR3 DNA sequence: TGCAGCGTTGAGGGCAGGGTGAATGAGCAGTTCTTC. Its protein product is CSVEGRVNEQFF.

This clone is a singleton in its sample. V and J are TRBV9 and TRBJ2-3; TRBD2 agrees at 8 bases. With 0 bases clipped from V and 0 bases from J, the junction kept 6 bases outside the gene matches. In germline, CDR1 is SGDLS, CDR2 YYNGEE. The CDR3 runs to 17 residues. The CDR3 protein is CASSVEGSGMSTDTQYF. CDR3 DNA: TGTGCCAGCAGCGTAGAGGGTAGCGGGATGAGCACAGATACGCAGTATTTT. Full variable domain (remainder filled in from reference TRBV9 and TRBJ2-3): DSGVTQTPKHLITATGQRVTLRCSPRSGDLSVYWYQQSLDQGLQFLIQYYNGEERAKGNILERFSAQQFPDLHSELNLSSLELGDSALYFCASSVEGSGMSTDTQYFGPGTRLTVL.

The chain recombines TRBV7-6 with TRBJ2-7, with 12 bases fitting TRBD2. The germline V gene has CDR1 SGHVS and CDR2 FNYEAQ. J lost 2 bases, V lost 5 bases, and 4 bases had no gene match. This CDR3 has 15 amino acids. CDR3 sequence (DNA): TGTGCCAGCAGCCCCCTAGCGGGAGGGCCCTACGAGCAGTACTTC. Translation gives CASSPLAGGPYEQYF.

The table lists this clone with a few counts. The rearrangement joins TRBV11-2 to TRBJ2-2; 7 bases are a match to TRBD2. Germline-derived CDR1 and CDR2 are SGHAT and FQNNGV. This CDR3 has 16 residues. V lost 5 bases to trimming and J lost 1 base; unmatched junction nucleotides: 7. DNA for the CDR3: TGTGCCAGCAGCCCCTCTAGCGGAGTGAACACCGGGGAGCTGTTTTTT. Translating it yields CASSPSSGVNTGELFF.

This chain uses TRBV11-2 with TRBJ2-1, with unresolved D. This CDR3 is built from 14 residues. Trimming removed 2 bases at V and 5 bases at J, with 10 bases between. Per germline, CDR1 SGHAT and CDR2 FQNNGV. The chain's CDR3 is CASSLTARDNEQFF. DNA for the CDR3: TGTGCCAGCAGCTTAACTGCTAGAGACAATGAGCAGTTCTTC.

The sample holds a few counts of this clone. The chain has TRBV27 and TRBJ2-7, with 8 bases identical to TRBD1. Unmatched junction bases numbered 9, after V lost 5 bases and J lost 0 bases. Germline values: CDR1 MNHEY, CDR2 SMNVEV (reference sequence). The CDR3 runs 16 residues. The CDR3 is CASSAGQGAGSYEQYF. In DNA form, the CDR3 reads TGTGCCAGCAGTGCCGGACAGGGCGCGGGCTCCTACGAGCAGTACTTC.

The chain employs TRBV9 and TRBJ2-7; 8 bases are a match to TRBD2. The CDR3 contains 14 residues. After removal of 3 bases from V and 1 base from J, the junction contained 3 bases not matched to a gene. The germline V gene encodes CDR1 SGDLS and CDR2 YYNGEE. CDR3 DNA sequence: TGTGCCAGCAGCGAACTAGCGGTGTCCTACGAGCAGTACTTC. Translation gives CASSELAVSYEQYF.

This chain uses TRBV19 with TRBJ2-5; weak D call: TRBD1 (6 bases). The J call may be wrong; the DNA end is better matched by TRBJ2-7. Germline V gene sequence: CDR1 LNHDA, CDR2 SQIVND (reference sequence). The CDR3 covers 15 residues. The CDR3 bases are TGTGCCAGTTCAACCGCCGCGGACAGCCTCTACGAGCAGTACTTC. This translates into CASSTAADSLYEQYF.

The chain carries TRBV6-4 and TRBJ2-1; 8 bases line up with TRBD2. CDR1 is MRHNA and CDR2 is SNTAGT in the germline V gene. The CDR3 has 13 amino acids. V lost 8 bases and J lost 6; bases outside the gene matches: 6. CDR3 sequence reads: CASGGLGGNEQFF. The CDR3 DNA reads TGTGCCAGCGGGGGACTAGGAGGCAATGAGCAGTTCTTC.

The chain employs TRBV19 and TRBJ1-5, with a weak D call TRBD1 (5 bases). V was clipped by 0 bases and J by 6 bases, with 9 bases between them. Germline assignment: CDR1 LNHDA and CDR2 SQIVND (reference sequence). The CDR3 length is 14 residues. CDR3 in DNA: TGTGCCAGTAGTATAGATCAGGGCGTTCAGCCCCAGCATTTT. Its protein product is CASSIDQGVQPQHF.

This clone was detected a few times. V gene TRBV10-3 combines with J gene TRBJ1-1; D is possibly TRBD1 (6 bases). The CDR3 covers 14 residues. Trimming removed 6 bases from V and 7 bases from J, with 18 bases in between. Germline V gene lookup returns CDR1 ENHRY and CDR2 SYGVKD. The CDR3 coding sequence is TGTGCCATCAGGGGAGAATGGGGGGGCAGTGAAGCTTTCTTT. Protein product: CAIRGEWGGSEAFF.

This clone was found once. CDR3 residues: CASRSGNIAEQYF. CDR3 coding DNA: TGTGCCAGTAGGTCAGGGAACATCGCCGAGCAGTACTTC. The chain employs TRBV19 and TRBJ2-7; TRBD1 might be the D (5 bases). The CDR3 length is 13 residues. V lost 6 bases and J 6 bases, leaving 15 bases between the germline ends. Germline V gene data show CDR1 as LNHDA and CDR2 as SQIVND (reference sequence).

Only a few counts were recorded for this clone. This sequence joins TRBV30 and TRBJ2-7; D is perhaps TRBD1 (6 bases). V lost 3 bases and J lost 3, with 15 bases in between. This CDR3 is 14 amino acids long. The germline CDR1 and CDR2 sequences are GTSNPN and SVGIG (reference sequence). CDR3: CAWRYGQGIYEQYF. CDR3 sequence (DNA): TGTGCCTGGAGATACGGCCAGGGGATCTACGAGCAGTACTTC.